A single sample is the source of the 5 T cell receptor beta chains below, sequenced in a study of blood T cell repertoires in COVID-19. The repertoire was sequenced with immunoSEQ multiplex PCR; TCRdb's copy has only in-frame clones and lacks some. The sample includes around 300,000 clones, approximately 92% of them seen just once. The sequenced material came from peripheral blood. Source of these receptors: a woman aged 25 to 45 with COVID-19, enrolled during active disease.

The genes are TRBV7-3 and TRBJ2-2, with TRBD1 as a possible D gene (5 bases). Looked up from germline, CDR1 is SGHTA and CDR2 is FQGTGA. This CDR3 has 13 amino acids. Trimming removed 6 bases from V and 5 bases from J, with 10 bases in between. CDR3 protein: CASSSSGTGELFF. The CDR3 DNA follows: TGTGCCAGCAGTTCCTCAGGGACCGGGGAGCTGTTTTTT.

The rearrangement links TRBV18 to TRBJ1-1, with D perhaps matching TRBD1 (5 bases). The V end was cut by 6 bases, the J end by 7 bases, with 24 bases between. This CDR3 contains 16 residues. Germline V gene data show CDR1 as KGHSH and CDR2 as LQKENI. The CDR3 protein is CASSHRTNGGAGEAFF. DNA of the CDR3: TGTGCCAGCTCCCACAGAACGAACGGGGGTGCGGGTGAAGCTTTCTTT.

CDR3 sequence (DNA): TGCAGTGCTTTACTCGACAGGGAGCAGTACTTC. It yields the protein CSALLDREQYF. The chain uses TRBV20-1 and TRBJ2-7; possibly TRBD1 for D (6 bases). With 5 bases removed from V and 7 bases from J, the gap between germline ends came to 12 bases. This CDR3 spans 11 amino acids. CDR1 DFQATT and CDR2 SNEGSKA come from the germline V gene (reference sequence).

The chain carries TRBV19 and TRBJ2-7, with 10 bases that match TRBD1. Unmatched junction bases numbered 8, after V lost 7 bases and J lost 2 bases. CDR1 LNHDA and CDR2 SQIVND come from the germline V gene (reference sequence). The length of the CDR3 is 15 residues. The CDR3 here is CASKKQGTGAYEQYF. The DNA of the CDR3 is TGTGCCAGTAAAAAGCAGGGGACAGGGGCCTACGAGCAGTACTTC.

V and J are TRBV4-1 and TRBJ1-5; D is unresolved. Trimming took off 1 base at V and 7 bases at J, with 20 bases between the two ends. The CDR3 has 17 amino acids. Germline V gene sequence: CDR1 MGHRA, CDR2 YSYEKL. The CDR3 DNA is TGCGCCAGCAGCCAAGGGCTCGCGAGGGCGAGGAAGCAGCCCCAGCATTTT. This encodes CASSQGLARARKQPQHF.